The next 28 T cell receptor beta chains were all read from a single sample in a study of type 1 regulatory T cells. These receptors have no known antigen. MiXCR, run by TCRdb on the reads, gives a single entry per CDR3 protein. The sample yields 25,000 or so distinct CDR3 sequences, less than 50% seen once. Sequenced: cultured T cells, either the whole culture or a sorted T cell fraction (not recorded which). These receptors were collected from a human donor in good health.

V gene TRBV12-3 or TRBV12-4 combines with J gene TRBJ1-6; 9 nucleotides align to TRBD1. With 6 bases clipped from V and 6 bases from J, the junction kept 9 bases outside the gene matches. The CDR3 is 16 amino acids. CDR3 amino acids: CASSRRGTGPNSPLHF. As DNA, the CDR3 is TGTGCCAGCAGCCGCAGAGGGACAGGGCCTAATTCACCCCTCCACTTT.

The table lists this clonotype with many counts. The chain links TRBV19 to TRBJ1-2; D might be TRBD1 (6 bases). Trimming removed 0 bases at V and 6 bases at J, with 14 bases between. The CDR3 is 15 amino acids. Germline V gives CDR1 LNHDA, CDR2 SQIVND (reference sequence). CDR3 sequence reads: CASSIDQGSLDGYTF. CDR3 sequence (DNA): TGTGCCAGTAGTATAGATCAGGGGAGCTTGGATGGCTACACCTTC. Using reference TRBV19 and TRBJ1-2 for the parts outside the CDR3, the full variable domain is DGGITQSPKYLFRKEGQNVTLSCEQNLNHDAMYWYRQDPGQGLRLIYYSQIVNDFQKGDIAEGYSVSREKKESFPLTVTSAQKNPTAFYLCASSIDQGSLDGYTFGSGTRLTVV.

This clonotype was counted between two and nine times. The genes are TRBV6-2 or TRBV6-3 and TRBJ1-2; D gene unclear. This CDR3 region has 14 residues. Germline values: CDR1 MNHEY, CDR2 SVGEGT. The V end lost 7 bases, the J end lost 4 bases, and 16 bases lay between the germline ends. CDR3: CASNDGLGAYGYTF. Here the CDR3 DNA reads TGTGCCAGCAATGACGGGCTCGGCGCCTATGGCTACACCTTC.

As DNA, the CDR3 is TGTGCCAGCAGTTTATCGGCGCAAGACCGTAGGGGCTACACCTTC. Protein sequence: CASSLSAQDRRGYTF. The rearrangement joins TRBV27 to TRBJ1-2; D call uncertain. Germline CDR1 MNHEY, CDR2 SMNVEV (reference sequence). V lost 0 bases and J 8 bases, leaving 16 bases between the germline ends. This CDR3 has 15 amino acids.

The rearrangement joins TRBV29-1 to TRBJ1-1; 7 bases agree with TRBD1. CDR3 size: 14 residues. The V segment lost 4 bases and the J segment 4 bases; nucleotides outside the gene matches: 9. The germline gives CDR1 SQVTM, CDR2 ANQGSEA. In nucleotides, the CDR3 is TGCAGCGTTGCAGGGACAGTAAGCGTCACTGAAGCTTTCTTT. Translating it yields CSVAGTVSVTEAFF. The full variable domain, rest sourced from reference TRBV29-1 and TRBJ1-1, is SAVISQKPSRDICQRGTSLTIQCQVDSQVTMMFWYRQQPGQSLTLIATANQGSEATYESGFVIDKFPISRPNLTFSTLTVSNMSPEDSSIYLCSVAGTVSVTEAFFGQGTRLTVV.

In this sample, this clonotype turned up a few times. The chain employs TRBV12-3 or TRBV12-4 and TRBJ2-1, with D perhaps matching TRBD1 (6 bases). The CDR3 has 15 amino acids. The V gene lost 6 bases and the J gene lost 5 bases, with 17 bases spanning the gap. CDR3 region: CASRATGQRNNEQFF. CDR3 nucleotide sequence: TGTGCCAGCAGAGCCACGGGACAAAGAAACAATGAGCAGTTCTTC.

The chain is built from TRBV5-6 and TRBJ1-4; D may be TRBD1 (6 bases). V dropped 3 bases and J dropped 2 bases, with 20 bases sitting between them. Germline V gene data show CDR1 as SGHDT and CDR2 as YYEEEE. The CDR3 consists of 18 residues. The CDR3 region has the DNA TGTGCCAGCAGCTCGGGCGAACGCCGGGGGCATACTAATGAAAAACTGTTTTTT. Translating it yields CASSSGERRGHTNEKLFF.

This clonotype was seen at least ten times. Germline and junction disagree at one end, which may indicate a read error. This chain connects TRBV5-1 to TRBJ2-7; D possibly corresponds to TRBD2 (6 bases). This CDR3 is built from 12 residues. Germline V lookup: CDR1 SGHRS, CDR2 YFSETQ. The CDR3 bases are TGCGCTAGCAGCTTAACTAGCACCGAGCAGTACTTC. Protein product: CASSLTSTEQYF.

This chain uses TRBV6-5 with TRBJ2-7; TRBD1 matches at 8 bases. The germline CDR1 and CDR2 sequences are MNHEY and SVGAGI. The CDR3 is 14 amino acids. After removal of 2 bases from V and 6 bases from J, the junction contained 6 bases not matched to a gene. CDR3 protein: CASSYPTGGGEQYF. CDR3 sequence (DNA): TGTGCCAGCAGTTACCCTACAGGGGGAGGCGAGCAGTACTTC.

The genes are TRBV5-6 and TRBJ2-5, with a possible D match to TRBD2 (6 bases). The CDR3 runs 17 residues. Germline CDR1 SGHDT, CDR2 YYEEEE. Between the trimmed V and J ends, which lost 2 bases and 5 bases, there was a span of 22 bases. In DNA, the CDR3 is TGTGCCAGCAGCTTCGGCTCCCTTGCCCGGGGGTCGGAGACCCAGTACTTC. Its protein product is CASSFGSLARGSETQYF.

The chain is built from TRBV6-6 and TRBJ1-2; 7 bases map to TRBD1. J lost 4 bases, V lost 1 base, and 3 bases had no gene match. Germline CDR1 and CDR2: MNHNY and SVGAGI (reference sequence). The CDR3 sequence is 14 residues long. The CDR3 sequence: CASSYLAGGYGYTF. DNA for the CDR3: TGTGCCAGCAGTTACTTGGCAGGGGGCTATGGCTACACCTTC.

The chain joins TRBV12-3 or TRBV12-4 to TRBJ1-6; D remains ambiguous. V shed 4 bases and J shed 10 bases, with 14 bases lying between them. The CDR3 is 14 residues long. The CDR3 loop is CASSSGLPRSPLHF. CDR3 nucleotide sequence: TGTGCCAGCAGTTCGGGCCTTCCCCGGTCACCCCTCCACTTT.

The V and J genes are TRBV2 and TRBJ1-6; TRBD1 aligns across 8 bases. The CDR3 runs to 16 residues. J was trimmed by 9 bases and V by 7 bases; bases with no gene match: 14. Germline values: CDR1 SNHLY, CDR2 FYNNEI. CDR3 sequence: CASTIPGQVFGSPLHF. The CDR3 DNA reads TGTGCCAGCACCATACCGGGACAGGTATTTGGTTCACCCCTCCACTTT.

This clonotype appeared many times. The V gene is TRBV6-6, the J gene TRBJ2-1; 14 positions match TRBD2. The germline gives CDR1 MNHNY, CDR2 SVGAGI (reference sequence). The CDR3 has 15 residues. Trimming took 8 bases from V and 4 from J; bases not matched to a gene: 4. The CDR3 bases are TGTGCCAGCTTGACTAGCGGGGGGGCGTACAATGAGCAGTTCTTC. Amino acid sequence: CASLTSGGAYNEQFF.

Here the CDR3 reads CAISEIRGAGYTF. Here the CDR3 DNA reads TGTGCCATCAGTGAGATTCGCGGGGCCGGCTACACCTTC. This chain connects TRBV10-3 to TRBJ1-2; possible D gene TRBD1, 5 bases. The germline V and J ends were trimmed by 2 bases and 8 bases, with 12 bases remaining between them. This CDR3 is built from 13 residues. CDR1 is ENHRY, CDR2 SYGVKD, per germline.

This clonotype was counted only a few times. The chain links TRBV19 to TRBJ2-7; D possibly corresponds to TRBD2 (5 bases). V lost 1 base to trimming and J lost 4 bases, with 8 bases between them. The length of the CDR3 is 13 residues. Germline V gives CDR1 LNHDA, CDR2 SQIVND (reference sequence). In DNA form, the CDR3 reads TGTGCCAGTAGTATAGGGGGAGAATACGAGCAGTACTTC. Its translation is CASSIGGEYEQYF. Complete variable domain (other parts from reference TRBV19 and TRBJ2-7): DGGITQSPKYLFRKEGQNVTLSCEQNLNHDAMYWYRQDPGQGLRLIYYSQIVNDFQKGDIAEGYSVSREKKESFPLTVTSAQKNPTAFYLCASSIGGEYEQYFGPGTRLTVT.

This chain links TRBV18 with TRBJ1-2, with 7 positions matching TRBD1. Germline V lookup: CDR1 KGHSH, CDR2 LQKENI. V trimming: 1 base; J trimming: 2 bases; junction bases outside the gene matches: 7. The CDR3 is 16 amino acids. The CDR3 nucleotides read TGTGCCAGCTCACCACTCCCAATACAGGGGAACTATGGCTACACCTTC. Amino acids: CASSPLPIQGNYGYTF.

This clonotype has a count of ten or more. The rearrangement links TRBV10-3 to TRBJ1-2; a possible D gene is TRBD1 (5 bases). Germline CDR1 and CDR2: ENHRY and SYGVKD. The V and J ends lost 3 bases and 4 bases respectively, with 12 bases between them. The CDR3 is made up of 14 amino acids. The CDR3 sequence: CAISDLGTVYGYTF. The CDR3, as DNA: TGTGCCATCAGTGATTTAGGGACGGTCTATGGCTACACCTTC.

In its sample, this clonotype was seen a few times. This chain connects TRBV18 to TRBJ2-1, with D hard to call. With 1 base removed from V and 7 bases from J, the gap between germline ends came to 8 bases. This CDR3 has 13 amino acids. Germline V CDR1 and CDR2: KGHSH, LQKENI. The CDR3 coding sequence is TGTGCCAGCTCACCACTGGCAGCGAATGAGCAGTTCTTC. It encodes CASSPLAANEQFF.

This clonotype was observed a handful of times. The chain couples TRBV5-1 to TRBJ1-1; 7 bases fit TRBD1. The CDR3 covers 15 residues. The germline V gene encodes CDR1 SGHRS and CDR2 YFSETQ. The V and J ends lost 3 bases and 1 base, in that order; junction bases with no gene match: 6. The CDR3 DNA sequence: TGCGCCAGCAGCTATTTACAGGGGAAGAACACTGAAGCTTTCTTT. Its translation: CASSYLQGKNTEAFF.

The chain employs TRBV12-3 or TRBV12-4 and TRBJ2-4, with a weak D call TRBD2 (6 bases). There are 15 residues in the CDR3. Trimming shortened V by 7 bases and J by 3 bases, and 16 bases separated the two germline ends. For the CDR3, the DNA is TGTGCCAGCACCTCGACTAGTCTGGGCAAAAACATTCAGTACTTC. Protein sequence: CASTSTSLGKNIQYF.

The V gene is TRBV7-2, the J gene TRBJ2-5, with 9 bases fitting TRBD2. The CDR3 sequence is 16 residues long. Germline V gene sequence: CDR1 SGHTA, CDR2 FQGNSA. Trimming at V came to 6 bases and at J to 1 base, leaving 9 bases not matched to a gene. For the CDR3, the DNA is TGTGCCAGCAGGGACGGGCTGCGGGGGGGCCAAGAGACCCAGTACTTC. This translates into CASRDGLRGGQETQYF.

The J gene is TRBJ2-5, the V gene TRBV5-1; TRBD1 matches 9 bases. With 7 bases clipped from V and 5 bases from J, the junction kept 6 bases outside the gene matches. The CDR3 is 13 amino acids. CDR1 SGHRS and CDR2 YFSETQ come from the germline V gene. The CDR3 DNA follows: TGCGCCAGCTCAGGACAGGGGCGTGAGACCCAGTACTTC. Its protein product is CASSGQGRETQYF.

This clonotype was counted only a few times. CDR3 loop: CASIRDSTYNSPLHF. Here the CDR3 DNA reads TGTGCCAGCATCAGGGATTCCACCTATAATTCACCCCTCCACTTT. The rearrangement joins TRBV2 to TRBJ1-6; maybe TRBD1 (5 bases). Germline V gene sequence: CDR1 SNHLY, CDR2 FYNNEI. This CDR3 comprises 15 residues. V lost 7 bases to trimming and J lost 2 bases, with 12 bases between them.

This clonotype was seen only a few times. The chain links TRBV5-8 to TRBJ1-5, with TRBD1 matching over 7 bases. The junction had 7 bases not matched to a gene; V was cut back by 4 bases and J by 3 bases. The germline gives CDR1 SGHTS, CDR2 YDEGEE. The CDR3 covers 15 residues. CDR3 nucleotide sequence: TGTGCCAGCAGCCACAGGGGACAAGTCAATCAGCCCCAGCATTTT. It encodes CASSHRGQVNQPQHF.

This chain connects TRBV6-5 to TRBJ1-6; tentative D call: TRBD1 (6 bases). Trimming pared 8 bases from V and 0 bases from J, leaving 8 bases between. This CDR3 comprises 14 residues. The germline V gene encodes CDR1 MNHEY and CDR2 SVGAGI. CDR3 loop: CASAGVSYNSPLHF. The CDR3 bases are TGTGCCAGCGCAGGGGTCTCCTATAATTCACCCCTCCACTTT.

This clonotype was picked up a small number of times. This chain connects TRBV5-1 to TRBJ2-5, with 7 bases fitting TRBD2. Germline CDR1 is SGHRS and CDR2 is YFSETQ. Trimming at V came to 5 bases and at J to 1 base, leaving 8 bases not matched to a gene. The CDR3 is 15 residues long. CDR3 sequence reads: CASRPTLAAQETQYF. The CDR3 bases are TGCGCCAGCAGGCCAACGCTAGCGGCCCAAGAGACCCAGTACTTC.

The CDR3 loop is CASSQGGGHTGELFF. The CDR3 nucleotides read TGTGCCAGCAGCCAAGGTGGCGGTCACACCGGGGAGCTGTTTTTT. The V gene is TRBV3-1, the J gene TRBJ2-2; no firm D call. The V gene lost 1 base and the J gene lost 3 bases, with 9 bases spanning the gap. CDR1 and CDR2 (germline): LGHDT, YNNKEL (reference sequence). This CDR3 is built from 15 residues.